The source of this T cell receptor beta chain is a study of blood T cell repertoires in COVID-19 (dated by TCRdb to 2019 to 2021). About the full investigation: Samples from collaborators originated in the United States, Italy and Spain and spanned both the acute and convalescent phases of COVID-19. Where HLA class I and class II types were available, the types were taken from metadata supplied by the sample provider, not from assay-based typing. A de-identified subject ID, COVID-19 status, age in years and sex were almost always included in the sample metadata. A freely available public database, intended as a resource for researchers studying the immune response to SARS-CoV-2, is where the repertoires were released. The material from the prospective study consisted of cDNA or gDNA derived from T cells, B-cell-depleted T cells, or PBMCs. Subjects who had been exposed to COVID-19, were actively infected with it, or had recovered from it provided the deeply sampled blood TCRbeta repertoires that made up the dataset. The samples were drawn from two sources: the first 160 participants of the ongoing ImmuneRACE study, and over 950 subjects contributed by 6 global collaborators.

After removal of 2 bases from V and 8 bases from J, the junction retains 16 bases not matched to a gene. There are 17 amino acids in the CDR3, from cysteine to phenylalanine inclusive. Kept here is only the CDR3 DNA, which spans 51 bases and is read in frame from base 1. From a lookup of the germline V gene, CDR1 and CDR2 are SGHDT and YYEEEE. Overall results and qualifications from the work: Clinical and demographic metadata were provided uncurated, with the amount varying by source and participant.

At one collaborating source in Seattle, patients were enrolled during active infection and were followed longitudinally through the course of disease. Whole blood was collected in K2EDTA tubes by collaborating institutions according to the institutions' own protocols. Collaborator samples were shipped for TCRbeta analysis as frozen whole blood, isolated PBMCs, or DNA extracted from either sample type. The immunoSEQ Assay, a bias-controlled multiplex PCR, was used to amplify TCRbeta CDR3 regions from genomic DNA. The paper's data handling went like this. The number of nucleated cells in each sample was estimated by amplification of reference gene primers within the assay. To quantify the absolute abundance of each unique TCRbeta CDR3 rearrangement, sequence reads were collapsed and filtered. Productive Simpson clonality was computed per sample as the square root of Simpson's diversity index over productive rearrangements. TCRdb holds this immuneACCESS table with in-frame rearrangements only. Some clones are missing; in checked studies, unresolved V genes explain under half, and the rest has no known cause. The D gene and trimming were derived from the DNA, and the V and J assignments and clone size from that table. Within this sample are fewer than 30,000 clones, with 70% to 90% of them counted one time only. The biggest ten clones account for 28% of the sample.

About this clone itself: What this receptor recognizes is not known. No base qualities exist here, and no much larger clone lies one base off it.

The chain links TRBV5-6 with TRBJ1-2, with 9 bases in between that match TRBD1. The material sequenced was peripheral blood. The receptor's source is a woman older than 75 with COVID-19, enrolled during active disease. At the DNA level, the sequence is TGTGCCAGCAGCTTCAGGGGTTCAGGACAGGGGCCAGGGGGCTACACCTTC. Its protein product is CASSFRGSGQGPGGYTF.